One T cell receptor beta chain is described in this entry. The table came from immunoSEQ multiplex PCR; TCRdb's copy has only in-frame clones and leaves some out. The sample shows about 180,000 clones, 70% to 90% of them seen only once. Germline CDR1 reads SQVTM; CDR2 reads ANQGSEA. With V trimmed by 1 base and J by 0 bases, 9 bases remained unmatched. The CDR3 contains 17 residues. This record comes from a study of blood T cell repertoires in COVID-19. V and J are TRBV29-1 and TRBJ1-3, with TRBD1 matching 7 bases. This receptor was identified in an elderly man with COVID-19, enrolled during active disease. Sequencing was done on a sample of peripheral blood. CDR3: CSVEGAQGGTSGNTIYF. In DNA form, the CDR3 reads TGCAGCGTTGAAGGCGCCCAGGGGGGCACCTCTGGAAACACCATATATTTT.